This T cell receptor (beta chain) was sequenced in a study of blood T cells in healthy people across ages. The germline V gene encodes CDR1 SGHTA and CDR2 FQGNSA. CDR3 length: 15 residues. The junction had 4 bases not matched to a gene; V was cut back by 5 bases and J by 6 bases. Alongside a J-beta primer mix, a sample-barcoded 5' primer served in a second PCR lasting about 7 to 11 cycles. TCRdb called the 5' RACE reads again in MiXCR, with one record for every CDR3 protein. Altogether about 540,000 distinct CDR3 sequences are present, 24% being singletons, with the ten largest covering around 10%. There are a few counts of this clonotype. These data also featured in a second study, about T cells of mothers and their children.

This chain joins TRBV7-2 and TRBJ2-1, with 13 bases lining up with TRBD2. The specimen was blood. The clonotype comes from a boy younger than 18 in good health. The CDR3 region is CASSPRLAGGNEQFF. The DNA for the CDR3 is TGTGCCAGCAGCCCCCGACTAGCGGGAGGCAATGAGCAGTTCTTC. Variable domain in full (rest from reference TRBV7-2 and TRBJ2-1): GAGVSQSPSNKVTEKGKDVELRCDPISGHTALYWYRQSLGQGLEFLIYFQGNSAPDKSGLPSDRFSAERTGGSVSTLTIQRTQQEDSAVYLCASSPRLAGGNEQFFGPGTRLTVL.